Listed below are T cell receptor beta chains from one sample, sequenced in a study of CD8 T cells in ankylosing spondylitis. Each CDR3 protein is one row after TCRdb ran MiXCR on the 5' RACE reads. Among approximately 250,000 distinct CDR3 sequences, roughly a third were seen once, and the ten largest hold about 4%. The sequenced sample consisted of blood, either unsorted or a sorted T cell fraction (not recorded which). These receptors all stem from a male donor with ankylosing spondylitis or in good health (not recorded which). The CDR3 runs from the conserved cysteine through the conserved F or W. The order of the fields is J gene, D gene, clone size, V gene, CDR3 DNA, CDR3 protein. D genes are given only for firm matches. Part of the rows lack a size; the others show once, few, many or a class for expanded clones.

J gene: TRBJ2-7
D gene: .
clone size: .
V gene: TRBV2
CDR3 DNA: TGTGCCAGCAATATCGCCAGGGACTACGAGCAGTACTTC
CDR3 protein: CASNIARDYEQYF

J gene: TRBJ2-7
D gene: .
clone size: many
V gene: TRBV20-1
CDR3 DNA: TGCAGTGCTCCCCCGATTGGATACGAGCAGTACTTC
CDR3 protein: CSAPPIGYEQYF

J gene: TRBJ2-7
D gene: .
clone size: .
V gene: TRBV29-1
CDR3 DNA: TGCAGCGTTGTTCCTCAGGGCGTCTACGAGCAGTACTTC
CDR3 protein: CSVVPQGVYEQYF

J gene: TRBJ2-7
D gene: .
clone size: few
V gene: TRBV20-1
CDR3 DNA: TGCAGTGCCCCCGGGAACAGGTACGAGCAGTACTTC
CDR3 protein: CSAPGNRYEQYF

J gene: TRBJ1-2
D gene: .
clone size: .
V gene: TRBV10-2
CDR3 DNA: TGCGCCACTTCTTCAGGGTACGGCTACACCTTC
CDR3 protein: CATSSGYGYTF

J gene: TRBJ2-1
D gene: TRBD1
clone size: .
V gene: TRBV11-2
CDR3 DNA: TGTGCCAGCAGTTTGGACAGGGTGAATGAGCAGTTCTTC
CDR3 protein: CASSLDRVNEQFF

J gene: TRBJ2-3
D gene: TRBD2
clone size: few
V gene: TRBV27
CDR3 DNA: TGTGCCAGCAGCGGGACTAGCGTGAGGTCGGGTACGCAGTATTTT
CDR3 protein: CASSGTSVRSGTQYF

J gene: TRBJ2-5
D gene: TRBD2
clone size: .
V gene: TRBV11-2
CDR3 DNA: TGTGCCAGCAGCGAGGGACTAGCAGAGACCCAGTACTTC
CDR3 protein: CASSEGLAETQYF

J gene: TRBJ2-1
D gene: .
clone size: .
V gene: TRBV20-1
CDR3 DNA: TGCAGTGTTACCCCCCAATATGAGCAGTTCTTC
CDR3 protein: CSVTPQYEQFF

J gene: TRBJ2-5
D gene: .
clone size: few
V gene: TRBV29-1
CDR3 DNA: TGCAGCGCCTCGGGCCCTACGCAAGAGACCCAGTACTTC
CDR3 protein: CSASGPTQETQYF

J gene: TRBJ1-1
D gene: .
clone size: .
V gene: TRBV25-1
CDR3 DNA: TGTGCCAGCAGTTCTCTACGGGGATCTGAAGCTTTCTTT
CDR3 protein: CASSSLRGSEAFF

J gene: TRBJ2-3
D gene: TRBD2
clone size: .
V gene: TRBV12-3/TRBV12-4
CDR3 DNA: TGTGCCAGTCACAACCCAGCTAGCGGGTTAGATGCGCAGTATTTT
CDR3 protein: CASHNPASGLDAQYF

J gene: TRBJ2-1
D gene: .
clone size: few
V gene: TRBV9
CDR3 DNA: TGTGCCAGCAGCGTAGGTCGGGACGGGCGCTATGAGCAGTTCTTC
CDR3 protein: CASSVGRDGRYEQFF

J gene: TRBJ2-5
D gene: TRBD2
clone size: .
V gene: TRBV12-3/TRBV12-4
CDR3 DNA: TGTGCCAGCAGTCCCGGACTAGCGGGGGGGCCCCAAGAGACCCAGTACTTC
CDR3 protein: CASSPGLAGGPQETQYF

J gene: TRBJ1-2
D gene: .
clone size: .
V gene: TRBV12-3/TRBV12-4
CDR3 DNA: TGTGCCAGCAGTTTCGGGCAGACGCATGGTGGCTACACCTTC
CDR3 protein: CASSFGQTHGGYTF

J gene: TRBJ2-3
D gene: TRBD1
clone size: .
V gene: TRBV10-3
CDR3 DNA: TGTGCCATCACCGAGGACAGGGTCTCAGATACGCAGTATTTT
CDR3 protein: CAITEDRVSDTQYF

J gene: TRBJ1-2
D gene: .
clone size: .
V gene: TRBV28
CDR3 DNA: TGTGCCAGCAGTATAGACTACTATGGCTACACCTTC
CDR3 protein: CASSIDYYGYTF

J gene: TRBJ2-3
D gene: .
clone size: .
V gene: TRBV2
CDR3 DNA: TGTGCCAGCAGGGAGCTCAGCAACACAGATACGCAGTATTTT
CDR3 protein: CASRELSNTDTQYF

J gene: TRBJ1-4
D gene: .
clone size: few
V gene: TRBV29-1
CDR3 DNA: TGCAGCGTTGCCGGGGGAGCGCCTGAAAAACTGTTTTTT
CDR3 protein: CSVAGGAPEKLFF

J gene: TRBJ2-7
D gene: .
clone size: .
V gene: TRBV7-9
CDR3 DNA: TGTGCCAGCAGCCCCGTCGACAGCTACGAGCAGTACTTC
CDR3 protein: CASSPVDSYEQYF

J gene: TRBJ2-7
D gene: .
clone size: few
V gene: TRBV5-1
CDR3 DNA: TGCGCCAGCAGCTTGGATGACAGGAGCTCCTACGAGCAGTACTTC
CDR3 protein: CASSLDDRSSYEQYF

J gene: TRBJ2-1
D gene: TRBD2
clone size: .
V gene: TRBV19
CDR3 DNA: TGTGCCAGTAGTCCAGGGACTAGCGGCTCCTACAATGAGCAGTTCTTC
CDR3 protein: CASSPGTSGSYNEQFF